This T cell receptor beta chain was observed in a study of cytomegalovirus exposure and HLA in healthy donors. Separation from the roughly 670-subject first cohort characterized the approximately 130-subject validation cohort, to which the donors belonged. Trimming removed 0 bases from V and 0 bases from J, with 4 bases in between. Germline values: CDR1 SQVTM, CDR2 ANQGSEA. This CDR3 is 13 amino acids long. Only in-frame clones appear in the TCRdb table, and some are missing; sequencing was by immunoSEQ multiplex PCR. The table shows more than 85,000 clones, with around 96% occurring only once. The rearrangement links TRBV29-1 to TRBJ2-3, with unresolved D. Input material: PBMCs. The receptor comes from a woman in her late teens or twenties in good health and CMV-seronegative. In nucleotides, the CDR3 is TGCAGCGTTGAAGAGACTAGCACAGATACGCAGTATTTT. Translating gives CSVEETSTDTQYF.